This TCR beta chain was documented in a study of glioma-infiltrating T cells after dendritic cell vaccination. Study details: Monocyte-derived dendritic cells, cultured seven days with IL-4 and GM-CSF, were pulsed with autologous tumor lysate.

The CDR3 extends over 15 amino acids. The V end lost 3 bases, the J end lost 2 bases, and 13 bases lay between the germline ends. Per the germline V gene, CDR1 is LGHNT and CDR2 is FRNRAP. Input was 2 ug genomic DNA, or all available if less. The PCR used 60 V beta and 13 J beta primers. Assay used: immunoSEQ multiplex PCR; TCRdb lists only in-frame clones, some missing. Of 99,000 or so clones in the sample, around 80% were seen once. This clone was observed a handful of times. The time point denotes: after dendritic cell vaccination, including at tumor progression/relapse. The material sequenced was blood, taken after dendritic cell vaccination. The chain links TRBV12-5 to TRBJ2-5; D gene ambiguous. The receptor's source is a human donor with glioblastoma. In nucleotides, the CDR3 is TGTGCTAGTGGTTTTTGTTTAGACAAACAAGAGACCCAGTACTTC. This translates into CASGFCLDKQETQYF.